What follows describes a single T cell receptor beta chain. Germline CDR1 and CDR2: LNHDA and SQIVND (reference sequence). The J segment lost 3 bases and the V segment lost 10 bases, leaving 9 bases of the junction unmatched. CDR3 length: 15 residues. The record originates from a study of blood T cell repertoires in COVID-19. Study overall: The origin of the acute and convalescent COVID-19 samples was the United States, Italy and Spain.

Repertoires were generated with immunoSEQ multiplex PCR, while TCRdb's copy carries only in-frame clones and drops some. The sample lists hundreds of thousands of clones, roughly 90% occurring once. Participants spanned ages about 18 to 100 years and resided in around 25 US areas. Researchers sorted participants into cohorts using their self-reported clinical history. The J gene is TRBJ2-3, the V gene TRBV19, with 11 bases aligning to TRBD2. This receptor was taken from a man in his 60s who had recovered from COVID-19. Source material: PBMCs or T cells enriched from blood (not recorded which). The CDR3 loop reads CAIGRTSGPTDTQYF. The CDR3 nucleotides read TGTGCCATCGGTCGGACTAGCGGGCCGACAGATACGCAGTATTTT.